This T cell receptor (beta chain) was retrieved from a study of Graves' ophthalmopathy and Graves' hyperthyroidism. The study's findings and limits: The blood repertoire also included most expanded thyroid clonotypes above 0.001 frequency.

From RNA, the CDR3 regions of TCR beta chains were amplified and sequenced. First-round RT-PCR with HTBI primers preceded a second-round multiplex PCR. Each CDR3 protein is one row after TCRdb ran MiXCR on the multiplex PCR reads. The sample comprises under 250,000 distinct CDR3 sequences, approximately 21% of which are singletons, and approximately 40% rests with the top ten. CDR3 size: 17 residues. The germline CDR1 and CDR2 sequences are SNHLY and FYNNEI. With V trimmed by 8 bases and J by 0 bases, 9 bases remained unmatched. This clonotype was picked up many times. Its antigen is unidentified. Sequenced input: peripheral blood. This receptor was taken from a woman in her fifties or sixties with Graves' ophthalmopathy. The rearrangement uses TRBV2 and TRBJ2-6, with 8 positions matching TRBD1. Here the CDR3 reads CASGGTGSRSGANVLTF. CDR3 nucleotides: TGTGCCAGCGGGGGGACAGGATCCCGCTCTGGGGCCAACGTCCTGACTTTC.